This is a list of T cell receptor beta chains from one sample in a study of blood T cell repertoires in COVID-19. Clones were read by immunoSEQ multiplex PCR, and TCRdb kept only the in-frame ones, dropping some. The sample shows approximately 150,000 clones, roughly four fifths of them seen only once. Sequenced sample: peripheral blood. These TCRs come from a human donor in a cohort sampled during active COVID-19. Both conserved end residues are part of each CDR3. The order of the fields is J gene, V gene, D gene, clone size, CDR3 protein, CDR3 DNA. A D gene is named only where the DNA matches it firmly. Only some rows state a clone size, as once, few, many or a class for expanded clones.

>TRBJ1-1|TRBV6-5|NA|NA
CASSLGGGTEAFF
TGTGCCAGCAGTTTGGGGGGTGGCACTGAAGCTTTCTTT
>TRBJ2-1|TRBV7-2|TRBD2|NA
CASSKKLAGYTNEQFF
TGTGCCAGCAGCAAAAAACTAGCGGGGTACACGAATGAGCAGTTCTTC
>TRBJ2-7|TRBV12-3/TRBV12-4|NA|NA
CASSTPAPEQYF
TGTGCCAGCAGTACCCCCGCGCCCGAGCAGTACTTC
>TRBJ2-7|TRBV5-4|TRBD2|NA
CASKLGGGSVYEQYF
TGTGCCAGCAAGCTAGGCGGCGGGAGTGTTTACGAGCAGTACTTC
>TRBJ1-1|TRBV6-6|NA|NA
CASIRNTEAFF
TGTGCCAGCATCAGGAACACTGAAGCTTTCTTT
>TRBJ1-2|TRBV6-5|TRBD1|NA
CASRTGNNYGYTF
TGTGCCAGCAGGACAGGGAATAACTATGGCTACACCTTC
>TRBJ2-5|TRBV11-3|TRBD2|NA
CASSHNPAGLEIQETQYF
TGTGCCAGCAGCCATAACCCGGCGGGACTAGAGATACAAGAGACCCAGTACTTC
>TRBJ2-1|TRBV7-7|NA|NA
CASSLMSGSYNEQFF
TGTGCCAGCAGCTTAATGTCAGGCTCCTACAATGAGCAGTTCTTC
>TRBJ1-1|TRBV18|NA|NA
CASSRGGTEAFF
TGTGCCAGCTCCCGAGGGGGCACTGAAGCTTTCTTT
>TRBJ2-3|TRBV3-1/TRBV3-2|TRBD2|NA
CASSQHTPGLAGGNADTQYF
TGTGCCAGCAGCCAACATACACCGGGACTAGCGGGGGGGAACGCAGATACGCAGTATTTT
>TRBJ1-5|TRBV28|NA|NA
CASSQGQGSRHF
TGTGCCAGCAGTCAGGGCCAAGGGTCGCGGCATTTT
>TRBJ2-1|TRBV4-3|TRBD2|NA
CASSQVVAGVEQFF
TGCGCCAGCAGCCAAGTCGTAGCGGGCGTTGAGCAGTTCTTC
>TRBJ2-1|TRBV9|NA|once
CASSVSGGRDNEQFF
TGTGCCAGCAGCGTATCGGGGGGCCGGGACAATGAGCAGTTCTTC
>TRBJ2-3|TRBV4-1|TRBD2|NA
CASSQEALAGVADTQYF
TGCGCCAGCAGCCAAGAAGCACTAGCGGGAGTAGCAGATACGCAGTATTTT
>TRBJ2-7|TRBV29-1|TRBD1|few
CSVAPGQGFDEQYF
TGCAGCGTTGCCCCGGGACAGGGGTTCGACGAGCAGTACTTC
>TRBJ2-1|TRBV12-3/TRBV12-4|NA|NA
CASSLGDEQFF
TGTGCCAGCAGTTTAGGCGATGAGCAGTTCTTC
>TRBJ1-3|TRBV28|NA|NA
CASSPQTELNTIYF
TGTGCCAGCAGTCCGCAGACAGAGCTAAACACCATATATTTT
>TRBJ2-4|TRBV7-3|TRBD1|NA
CASNPGGAAKNIQYF
TGTGCCAGCAACCCAGGGGGCGCCGCCAAAAACATTCAGTACTTC
>TRBJ1-2|TRBV9|TRBD1|NA
CASSVGTGVWLGYGYTF
TGTGCCAGCAGCGTAGGGACAGGGGTGTGGCTCGGCTATGGCTACACCTTC
>TRBJ1-1|TRBV11-2|NA|NA
CASSWGAASNTEAFF
TGTGCCAGCAGCTGGGGAGCGGCTTCGAACACTGAAGCTTTCTTT
>TRBJ2-5|TRBV12-3/TRBV12-4|NA|NA
CASRGLSPETQYF
TGTGCCAGCAGGGGACTGTCCCCAGAGACCCAGTACTTC
>TRBJ1-3|TRBV25-1|NA|NA
CASSDTGHSGNTIYF
TGTGCCAGCAGTGACACAGGGCACTCTGGAAACACCATATATTTT
>TRBJ2-1|TRBV3-1/TRBV3-2|TRBD2|NA
CASSHGPSRGGPLSYNEQFF
TGTGCCAGCAGCCATGGCCCCTCGCGGGGGGGCCCCTTATCCTACAATGAGCAGTTCTTC
>TRBJ1-1|TRBV6-5|TRBD1|NA
CASSKQGRTEAFF
TGTGCCAGCAGCAAACAGGGGAGAACTGAAGCTTTCTTT
>TRBJ2-5|TRBV7-3|TRBD1|NA
CASSRRGTEETQYF
TGTGCCAGCAGTCGAAGAGGGACAGAAGAGACCCAGTACTTC
>TRBJ1-2|TRBV4-1|NA|NA
CASSQDRLNYGYTF
TGCGCCAGCAGCCAAGATCGACTGAACTATGGCTACACCTTC
>TRBJ2-7|TRBV5-1|TRBD1|few
CASSLRQGWYEQYF
TGCGCCAGCAGCCTAAGACAGGGTTGGTACGAGCAGTACTTC
>TRBJ1-2|TRBV12-3/TRBV12-4|TRBD1|NA
CASSPDRAYGYTF
TGTGCCAGCAGTCCCGACAGGGCCTATGGCTACACCTTC
>TRBJ2-3|TRBV11-2|TRBD1|once
CASSLVRDRPQYTQYF
TGTGCCAGCAGCTTAGTAAGGGACAGACCCCAATATACGCAGTATTTT
>TRBJ2-6|TRBV12-5|NA|NA
CASGLTPRDSGANVLTF
TGTGCTAGTGGTTTGACCCCGAGGGACTCTGGGGCCAACGTCCTGACTTTC
>TRBJ1-6|TRBV6-2/TRBV6-3|NA|NA
CASSYGGFSGSPLHF
TGTGCCAGCAGTTACGGAGGATTCTCGGGCTCACCCCTCCATTTT
>TRBJ2-1|TRBV28|TRBD1|NA
CASGRGDSWFF
TGTGCCAGCGGCCGAGGGGACAGTTGGTTCTTC
>TRBJ2-7|TRBV20-1|TRBD1|NA
CSASRGGKSYEQYF
TGCAGTGCTAGTCGAGGGGGCAAGTCCTACGAGCAGTACTTC
>TRBJ2-1|TRBV6-2/TRBV6-3|TRBD2|NA
CASSYRLAGVEQFF
TGTGCCAGCAGTTATCGGCTAGCGGGAGTTGAGCAGTTCTTC
>TRBJ2-7|TRBV6-5|NA|NA
CASSLIHPAGLEQYF
TGTGCCAGCAGCCTAATCCACCCGGCAGGGCTCGAGCAGTACTTC
>TRBJ2-2|TRBV29-1|NA|NA
CSAAIYANTGELFF
TGCAGCGCCGCGATTTACGCGAACACCGGGGAGCTGTTTTTT